The rows below give T cell receptor beta chains drawn from one sample of a study of blood T cell repertoires in COVID-19. The method was immunoSEQ multiplex PCR; TCRdb's version includes in-frame clones alone and lacks a portion of them. The sample has 200,000 to 300,000 clones; around 80% are singletons. The specimen was peripheral blood. The receptors derive from a man in his forties who had recovered from COVID-19. The CDR3 runs from the conserved cysteine through the conserved F or W. The order of the fields is V gene, J gene, CDR3 protein.

TRBV5-1	TRBJ2-5	CASSLGTGEETQYF
TRBV11-2	TRBJ2-1	CASSLDWWEVARDEQFF
TRBV19	TRBJ2-2	CASSISMNTGELFF
TRBV20-1	TRBJ1-2	CSASDQYGYTF
TRBV30	TRBJ2-7	CAWSVTSGGFGEQYF
TRBV19	TRBJ1-1	CASSMKLPNTEAFF
TRBV7-2	TRBJ1-1	CASSLFTDSEAFF
TRBV27	TRBJ1-1	CASSLYPDLAVTEAFF
TRBV19	TRBJ2-3	CATLDSLGASDSTDTQYF
TRBV19	TRBJ1-1	CASSILRKAFF
TRBV6-2/TRBV6-3	TRBJ1-1	CASSHSPAFEAFF
TRBV6-6	TRBJ2-7	CASSRQSYEQYF
TRBV6-5	TRBJ1-4	CASSKMGGDEKLFF
TRBV27	TRBJ2-7	CASSFLAGGGYEQYF
TRBV18	TRBJ2-3	CASSPRQGVTDTQYF
TRBV7-8	TRBJ1-3	CASSQTGDRPSGNTIYF
TRBV3-1/TRBV3-2	TRBJ2-7	CASSRSQTVTYEQYF
TRBV6-1	TRBJ2-3	CASSEPRGRKKTDTQYF
TRBV6-1	TRBJ2-7	CASSEQGVLTYEQYF
TRBV30	TRBJ1-5	CAWSFSGNQPQHF
TRBV10-3	TRBJ2-7	CATRSGSYEQYF
TRBV5-4	TRBJ2-3	CASSESQTTDTQYF
TRBV9	TRBJ1-6	CASSPSSNSPLHF
TRBV7-2	TRBJ2-1	CASSSSGTGPNEQFF
TRBV3-1/TRBV3-2	TRBJ1-1	CASSQVGTGGSEAFF
TRBV6-2/TRBV6-3	TRBJ2-7	CASSLAGGPGEQYF